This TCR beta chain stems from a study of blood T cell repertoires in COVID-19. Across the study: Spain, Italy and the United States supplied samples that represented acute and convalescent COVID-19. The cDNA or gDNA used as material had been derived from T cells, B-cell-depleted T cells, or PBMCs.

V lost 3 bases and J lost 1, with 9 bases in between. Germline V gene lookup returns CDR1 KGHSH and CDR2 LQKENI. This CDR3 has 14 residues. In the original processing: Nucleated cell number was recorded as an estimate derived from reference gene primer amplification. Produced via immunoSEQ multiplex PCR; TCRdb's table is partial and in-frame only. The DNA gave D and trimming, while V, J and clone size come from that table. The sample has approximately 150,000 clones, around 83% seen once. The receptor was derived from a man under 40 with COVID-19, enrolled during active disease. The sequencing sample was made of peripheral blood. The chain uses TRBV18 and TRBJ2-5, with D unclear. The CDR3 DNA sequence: TGTGCCAGCTCACCCAGTGCTCTCCAAGAGACCCAGTACTTC. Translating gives CASSPSALQETQYF.